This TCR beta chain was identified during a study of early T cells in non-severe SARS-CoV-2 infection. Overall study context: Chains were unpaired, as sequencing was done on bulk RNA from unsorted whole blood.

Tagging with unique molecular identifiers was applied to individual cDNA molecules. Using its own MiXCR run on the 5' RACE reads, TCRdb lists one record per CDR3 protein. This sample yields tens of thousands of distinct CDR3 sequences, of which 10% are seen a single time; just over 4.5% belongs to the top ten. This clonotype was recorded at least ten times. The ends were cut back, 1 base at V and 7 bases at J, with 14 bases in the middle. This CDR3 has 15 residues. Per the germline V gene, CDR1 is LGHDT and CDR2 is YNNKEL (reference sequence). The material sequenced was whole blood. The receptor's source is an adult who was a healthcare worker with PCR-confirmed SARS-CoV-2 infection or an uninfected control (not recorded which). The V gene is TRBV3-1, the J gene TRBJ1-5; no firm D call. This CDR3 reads CASSQGWGVGQPQHF. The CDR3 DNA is TGTGCCAGCAGCCAAGGATGGGGAGTCGGACAGCCCCAGCATTTT.